What follows is one TCR beta chain and its context. Its antigen is still unknown. This sample's TCRbeta library carried unique molecular identifier barcodes. MiXCR, applied by TCRdb to the PCR reads, yields one record per CDR3 protein. The sample holds 580,000 or so distinct CDR3 sequences; 20% to 25% are singletons and the top ten take roughly an eighth. The data belong to a study of T-cell reconstitution after alpha-beta-depleted transplantation in children. Study-wide findings and caveats: Reportedly, roughly two months post-transplant, alpha-beta T cells arose from several hundred expanded graft clones. Newly produced T cells mostly provided counts and TCRbeta diversity after one year, as hyperexpanded clones declined.

The source is a boy in the first two years of life who had a stem cell transplant for acute myeloid leukemia, so the T cells may come from the graft donor. The specimen was PBMCs, mostly from graft donor cells, collected 360 days after TCRalphabeta/CD19-depleted stem cell transplant.

DNA of the CDR3: TGCAGTGCTAGTTCCTCCGGGACGCCCGGACTAGTGGTGGATACGCAGTATTTT. This sequence encodes CSASSSGTPGLVVDTQYF. The chain uses TRBV20-1 and TRBJ2-3; 7 nucleotides agree with TRBD2. With 3 bases clipped from V and 6 bases from J, the junction kept 21 bases outside the gene matches. The germline V gene encodes CDR1 DFQATT and CDR2 SNEGSKA (reference sequence). CDR3 length: 18 residues.